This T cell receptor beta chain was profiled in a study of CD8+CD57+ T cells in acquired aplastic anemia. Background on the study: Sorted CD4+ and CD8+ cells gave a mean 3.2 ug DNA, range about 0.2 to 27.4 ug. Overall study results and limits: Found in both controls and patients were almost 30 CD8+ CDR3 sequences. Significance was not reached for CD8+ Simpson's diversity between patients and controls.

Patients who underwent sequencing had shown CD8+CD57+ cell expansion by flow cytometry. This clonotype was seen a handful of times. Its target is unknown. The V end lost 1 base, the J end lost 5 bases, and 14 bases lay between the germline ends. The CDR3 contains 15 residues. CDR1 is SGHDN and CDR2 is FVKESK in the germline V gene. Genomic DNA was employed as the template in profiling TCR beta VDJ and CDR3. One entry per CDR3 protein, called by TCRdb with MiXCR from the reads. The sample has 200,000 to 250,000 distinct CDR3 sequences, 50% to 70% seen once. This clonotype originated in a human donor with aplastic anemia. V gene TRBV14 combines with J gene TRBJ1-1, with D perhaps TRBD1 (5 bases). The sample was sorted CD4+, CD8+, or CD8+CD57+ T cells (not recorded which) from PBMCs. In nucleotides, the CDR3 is TGTGCCAGCAGCCAAGGGGGATGGACACGGACTGAAGCTTTCTTT. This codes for CASSQGGWTRTEAFF.